This T cell receptor (beta chain) was recovered during a study of post-analysis software for immune sequencing data. Study details: The disease courses spanned relapsing-remitting, secondary progressive and progressive-relapsing forms of multiple sclerosis.

TCR beta cDNA libraries included unique molecular identifiers. The yield from roughly 1 to 10 million T cells was 500,000 or so cDNA molecules in total. TCRdb recomputed calls from the PCR reads with MiXCR, one row per CDR3 protein. The profile shows roughly 650,000 distinct CDR3 sequences, approximately 59% of them singletons. Study-level findings and limits: The study found significantly lower normalized Chao1 diversity in multiple sclerosis patients than in controls. TRBV segments more frequent in patients than in controls numbered five and included TRBV5-6, TRBV5-1 and TRBV20-1.

The CDR3 has 13 amino acids. The V gene's germline CDR1 is LNHDA and CDR2 SQIVND (reference sequence). Trimming cost V 10 bases and J 3 bases, with 16 bases left between them. With respect to this clonotype: No antigen is known for it.

The chain links TRBV19 to TRBJ2-7; D is ambiguous. The specimen was blood. The TCR sequence derives from a girl under 10 years old with multiple sclerosis. This chain's CDR3 is CATRGRNFYEQYF. Here the CDR3 DNA reads TGTGCCACACGTGGCAGAAACTTCTACGAGCAGTACTTC.